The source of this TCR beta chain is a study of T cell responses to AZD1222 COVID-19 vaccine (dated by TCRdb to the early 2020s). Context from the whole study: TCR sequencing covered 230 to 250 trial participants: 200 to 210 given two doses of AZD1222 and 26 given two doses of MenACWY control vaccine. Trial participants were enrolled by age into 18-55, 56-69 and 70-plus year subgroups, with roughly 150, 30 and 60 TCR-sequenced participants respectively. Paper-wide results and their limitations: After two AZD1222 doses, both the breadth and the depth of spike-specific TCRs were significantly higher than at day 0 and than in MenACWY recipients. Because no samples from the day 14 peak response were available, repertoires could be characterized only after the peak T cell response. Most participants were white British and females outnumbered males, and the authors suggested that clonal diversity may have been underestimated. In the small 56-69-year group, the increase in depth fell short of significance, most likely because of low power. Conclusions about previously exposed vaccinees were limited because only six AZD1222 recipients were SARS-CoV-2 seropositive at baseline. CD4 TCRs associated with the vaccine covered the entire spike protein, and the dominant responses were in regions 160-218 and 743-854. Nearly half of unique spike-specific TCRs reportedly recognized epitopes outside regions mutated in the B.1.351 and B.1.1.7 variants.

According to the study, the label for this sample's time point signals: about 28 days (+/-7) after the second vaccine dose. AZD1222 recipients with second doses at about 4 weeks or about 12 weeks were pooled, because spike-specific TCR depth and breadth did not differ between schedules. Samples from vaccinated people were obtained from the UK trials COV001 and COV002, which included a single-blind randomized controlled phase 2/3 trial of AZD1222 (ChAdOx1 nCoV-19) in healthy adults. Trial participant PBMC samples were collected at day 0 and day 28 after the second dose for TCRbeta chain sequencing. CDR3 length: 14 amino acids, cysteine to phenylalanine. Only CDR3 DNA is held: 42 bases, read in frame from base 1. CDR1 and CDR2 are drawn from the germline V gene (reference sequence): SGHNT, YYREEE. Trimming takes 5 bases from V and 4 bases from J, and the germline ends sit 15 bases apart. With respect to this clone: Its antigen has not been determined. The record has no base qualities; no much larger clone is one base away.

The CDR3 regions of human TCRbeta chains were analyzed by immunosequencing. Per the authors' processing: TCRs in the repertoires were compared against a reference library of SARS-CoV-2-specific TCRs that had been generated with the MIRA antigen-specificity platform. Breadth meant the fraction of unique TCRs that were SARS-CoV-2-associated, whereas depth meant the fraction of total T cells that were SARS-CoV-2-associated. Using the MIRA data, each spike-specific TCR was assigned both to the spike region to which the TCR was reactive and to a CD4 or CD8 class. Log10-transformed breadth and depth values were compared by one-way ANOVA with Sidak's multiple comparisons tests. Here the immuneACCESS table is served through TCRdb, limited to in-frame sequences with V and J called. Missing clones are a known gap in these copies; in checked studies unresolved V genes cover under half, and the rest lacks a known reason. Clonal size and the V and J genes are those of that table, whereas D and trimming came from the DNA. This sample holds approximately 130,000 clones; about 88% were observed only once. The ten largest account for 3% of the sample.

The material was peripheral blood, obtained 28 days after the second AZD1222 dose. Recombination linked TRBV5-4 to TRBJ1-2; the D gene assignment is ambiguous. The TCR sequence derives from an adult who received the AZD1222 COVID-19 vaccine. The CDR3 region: CASRPRTEAYGYTF. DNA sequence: TGTGCCAGCAGGCCCCGGACGGAAGCCTATGGCTACACCTTC.